Following are 17 T cell receptor beta chains from one sample sequenced in a study of cytomegalovirus exposure and HLA in healthy donors. Profiling relied on immunoSEQ multiplex PCR, and the TCRdb table lists in-frame clones only, not all of them. The data contain 220,000 or so clones, 90% to 95% of them singletons. Sequencing input: PBMCs. Source of these receptors: a young woman in good health and CMV-seronegative.

The count of this clone is one. This chain joins TRBV10-1 and TRBJ2-3; D is unclear. Germline assignment: CDR1 WNHNN and CDR2 SYGVQD (reference sequence). Trimming stripped 6 bases from V and 4 bases from J, with 8 bases between. The CDR3 runs to 12 residues. CDR3 in DNA: TGCGCCAGCAGCACGGTGGCAGATACGCAGTATTTT. It codes for CASSTVADTQYF.

The rearrangement joins TRBV9 to TRBJ1-2; 10 nucleotides agree with TRBD1. CDR1 and CDR2 (germline): SGDLS, YYNGEE. After removal of 4 bases from V and 3 bases from J, the junction contained 6 bases not matched to a gene. There are 15 residues in the CDR3. The CDR3 region has the DNA TGTGCCAGCAGCCCCGCCGGGACAGGGGACTATGGCTACACCTTC. Protein sequence: CASSPAGTGDYGYTF.

V is TRBV10-3 and J is TRBJ2-7, with TRBD1 matching over 7 bases. The CDR3 loop spans 13 amino acids. Germline assignment: CDR1 ENHRY and CDR2 SYGVKD. V gave up 5 bases and J gave up 0 bases; unmatched junction bases: 1. CDR3 loop: CAISPGGSYEQYF. The DNA for the CDR3 is TGTGCCATCAGTCCAGGGGGCTCCTACGAGCAGTACTTC.

The chain couples TRBV2 to TRBJ2-7; TRBD2 aligns across 7 bases. Germline values: CDR1 SNHLY, CDR2 FYNNEI. Trimming cost V 7 bases and J 3 bases; bases outside gene matches: 6. CDR3 length: 13 amino acids. As DNA, the CDR3 is TGTGCCAGCACCGGCGGGAGAGACTACGAGCAGTACTTC. Translating it yields CASTGGRDYEQYF.

V is TRBV5-4 and J is TRBJ2-1, with 12 bases matching TRBD2. CDR1 is SGHNT, CDR2 YYREEE, per germline (reference sequence). This CDR3 contains 17 residues. V shed 4 bases, J shed 6 bases, and the junction held 11 bases outside the gene matches. CDR3 coding DNA: TGTGCCAGCAGCACCGGGACTAGCGGGCGTTACCTCAATGAGCAGTTCTTC. Residues: CASSTGTSGRYLNEQFF.

The gene calls are TRBV6-5 and TRBJ2-7; tentative D call: TRBD1 (6 bases). There are 13 residues in the CDR3. The germline V and J ends were trimmed by 4 bases and 3 bases, with 10 bases remaining between them. Germline lookup yields CDR1 MNHEY and CDR2 SVGAGI. Written as DNA, the CDR3 is TGTGCCAGCAGTTCCGGGACATTCTACGAGCAGTACTTC. As protein: CASSSGTFYEQYF.

This CDR3 reads CAGRQGREKLFF. For the CDR3, the DNA is TGTGCCGGCCGACAGGGGAGGGAAAAACTGTTTTTT. V usage is TRBV6-1 and J usage is TRBJ1-4; TRBD1 matches 8 bases. This CDR3 spans 12 amino acids. Germline V gene sequence: CDR1 MNHNS, CDR2 SASEGT. Germline trimming cut 11 bases from V and 8 bases from J; bases unmatched to any gene: 7.

The chain couples TRBV13 to TRBJ2-3; 11 nucleotides line up with TRBD2. The CDR3 loop spans 15 amino acids. V lost 3 bases, J lost 4 bases, and 3 bases stayed unmatched. Germline values: CDR1 PRHDT, CDR2 FYEKMQ (reference sequence). CDR3 protein: CASSFGTSGSDTQYF. CDR3 DNA sequence: TGTGCCAGCAGCTTCGGGACTAGCGGTTCAGATACGCAGTATTTT.

The chain carries TRBV6-1 and TRBJ2-2, with a weak D call TRBD1 (5 bases). V was trimmed by 0 bases and J by 5 bases, leaving 13 bases between them. Germline V gene sequence: CDR1 MNHNS, CDR2 SASEGT. The CDR3 has 16 residues. The CDR3 loop is CASSEAGQGTTGELFF. CDR3 in DNA: TGTGCCAGCAGTGAAGCAGGGCAGGGAACAACCGGGGAGCTGTTTTTT.

The rearrangement joins TRBV18 to TRBJ2-5; 7 positions agree with TRBD1. Germline V CDR1 and CDR2: KGHSH, LQKENI. Trimming took 3 bases from V and 5 from J; bases not matched to a gene: 9. This CDR3 region has 15 residues. CDR3 sequence (DNA): TGTGCCAGCTCACCTACCGTCGACAGGGCCGAGACCCAGTACTTC. Translation: CASSPTVDRAETQYF.

The J gene is TRBJ1-3, the V gene TRBV27; D gene unclear. The CDR3 is made up of 15 amino acids. The ends were cut back, 3 bases at V and 0 bases at J, with 9 bases in the middle. Germline V gene lookup returns CDR1 MNHEY and CDR2 SMNVEV (reference sequence). CDR3 sequence: CASSFGPSSGNTIYF. Written as DNA, the CDR3 is TGTGCCAGCAGTTTTGGTCCCAGCTCTGGAAACACCATATATTTT.

The chain combines TRBV6-5 with TRBJ2-5, with TRBD2 matching over 9 bases. V shed 5 bases and J 6 bases; nucleotides not matched to a gene: 10. Germline loops: CDR1 MNHEY, CDR2 SVGAGI. The CDR3 covers 15 residues. The CDR3: CASSPNSGSLKTQYF. The CDR3 DNA reads TGTGCCAGCAGTCCAAATAGCGGGAGTTTAAAGACCCAGTACTTC.

V usage is TRBV29-1 and J usage is TRBJ1-1; the match to TRBD1 covers 7 bases. The V gene's germline CDR1 is SQVTM and CDR2 ANQGSEA. V was pared by 4 bases and J by 5 bases, with 10 bases of the junction left unmatched. The CDR3 loop spans 14 amino acids. The CDR3 sequence: CSVVWNRGRTEAFF. Here the CDR3 DNA reads TGCAGCGTTGTATGGAACAGGGGTAGAACTGAAGCTTTCTTT.

The sample holds one count of this clone. The V and J genes are TRBV29-1 and TRBJ1-2; D ambiguous. This CDR3 is 13 amino acids long. Germline lookup yields CDR1 SQVTM and CDR2 ANQGSEA. V was trimmed by 1 base and J by 4 bases, leaving 10 bases between them. Here the CDR3 reads CSVEVGMIYGYTF. The CDR3 bases are TGCAGCGTTGAAGTCGGGATGATCTATGGCTACACCTTC.

This CDR3 reads CASSSIGDIYSNQPQHF. The DNA for the CDR3 is TGTGCCAGCAGTTCAATAGGGGACATCTATAGCAATCAGCCCCAGCATTTT. The rearrangement joins TRBV28 to TRBJ1-5; maybe TRBD1 (6 bases). The V end lost 4 bases, the J end lost 0 bases, and 16 bases lay between the germline ends. The CDR3 runs 17 residues. Germline CDR1 and CDR2: MDHEN and SYDVKM.

J is TRBJ2-3 and V is TRBV9; D possibly corresponds to TRBD2 (6 bases). CDR1 and CDR2 (germline): SGDLS, YYNGEE. Trimming took 4 bases from V and 4 from J, leaving 16 bases between them. The CDR3 consists of 15 residues. For the CDR3, the DNA is TGTGCCAGCAGCCCCAACCGGAGGGGTGCAGATACGCAGTATTTT. This gives the protein CASSPNRRGADTQYF.

The chain carries TRBV6-5 and TRBJ2-7, with TRBD1 identical over 8 bases. CDR1 and CDR2 (germline): MNHEY, SVGAGI. CDR3 size: 14 residues. The trim removed 6 bases at V and 3 bases at J, leaving 7 bases unmatched. The CDR3 nucleotides read TGTGCCAGCAGCCGAGACAGGGGCGACTACGAGCAGTACTTC. This encodes CASSRDRGDYEQYF.